The 22 T cell receptor beta chains reported below all come from one sample, sequenced in a study of metastatic and nonmetastatic thyroid tumors. Patients were all untreated before their thyroid surgery. TCRdb re-called the PCR reads with MiXCR. The sample contains fewer than 35,000 clones, 25% to 35% of which appear only once. Sequenced input: blood. These receptors came from a female donor with papillary thyroid cancer or a benign thyroid nodule (not recorded which). Some clones in this sample may be carry-over from other donors' samples.

The chain uses TRBV7-6 and TRBJ2-2, with D unclear. V was clipped by 1 base and J by 6 bases, with 6 bases between them. Germline CDR1 is SGHVS and CDR2 is FNYEAQ. The CDR3 consists of 13 residues. CDR3 region: CASSLGSAGELFF. Written as DNA, the CDR3 is TGTGCCAGCAGCTTAGGGTCGGCCGGGGAGCTGTTTTTT.

The chain uses TRBV6-1 and TRBJ1-1; D is uncertain. This CDR3 has 13 residues. Germline V gives CDR1 MNHNS, CDR2 SASEGT. The V end lost 5 bases, the J end lost 3 bases, and 10 bases lay between the germline ends. The CDR3 DNA reads TGTGCCAGCAGTTCGGCGGGATACACTGAAGCTTTCTTT. Its protein is CASSSAGYTEAFF.

The sample holds many counts of this clone. DNA of the CDR3: TGTGCCAGCAGCCGGGGGACAGGGGGCGGTGAAATAAACATTCAGTACTTC. The encoded protein is CASSRGTGGGEINIQYF. J is TRBJ2-4 and V is TRBV9; 12 bases fit TRBD1. Germline values: CDR1 SGDLS, CDR2 YYNGEE. The CDR3 consists of 17 residues. J was trimmed by 6 bases and V by 4 bases; bases with no gene match: 11. Full variable domain (missing parts from reference TRBV9 and TRBJ2-4): DSGVTQTPKHLITATGQRVTLRCSPRSGDLSVYWYQQSLDQGLQFLIQYYNGEERAKGNILERFSAQQFPDLHSELNLSSLELGDSALYFCASSRGTGGGEINIQYFGAGTRLSVL.

The chain has TRBV2 and TRBJ1-5; a weak D match, TRBD1 (6 bases). The CDR3 is 14 amino acids. V was trimmed by 6 bases and J by 3 bases, leaving 12 bases between them. Germline loops: CDR1 SNHLY, CDR2 FYNNEI. Here the CDR3 reads CASRRGSDNQPQHF. DNA for the CDR3: TGTGCCAGCAGGAGGGGGTCAGACAATCAGCCCCAGCATTTT.

The chain joins TRBV19 to TRBJ1-5; TRBD1 might be the D (6 bases). The CDR3 totals 12 residues. CDR1 and CDR2 from the germline V gene are LNHDA and SQIVND (reference sequence). Trimming took 3 bases from V and 7 from J, leaving 7 bases between them. CDR3 bases: TGTGCCAGTAGTATTCAGGGGCAGCCCCAGCATTTT. This translates into CASSIQGQPQHF.

J is TRBJ1-5 and V is TRBV7-8; 8 positions agree with TRBD1. CDR1 is SGHVS and CDR2 is FQNEAQ in the germline V gene. The junction had 11 bases not matched to a gene; V was cut back by 5 bases and J by 2 bases. The CDR3 totals 17 residues. CDR3 sequence reads: CASSPNQGAGGNQPQHF. CDR3 DNA sequence: TGTGCCAGCAGCCCAAACCAGGGGGCCGGCGGCAATCAGCCCCAGCATTTT.

V usage is TRBV7-6 and J usage is TRBJ2-1; 13 bases match TRBD2. The CDR3 covers 19 residues. V was clipped by 2 bases and J by 4 bases; unmatched bases: 11. The germline CDR1 and CDR2 sequences are SGHVS and FNYEAQ. CDR3 nucleotide sequence: TGTGCCAGCAGCTTATATACTGGGACTAGCGGGACTCGGTACAATGAGCAGTTCTTC. Translating it yields CASSLYTGTSGTRYNEQFF. Based on the CDR3 plus reference TRBV7-6 and TRBJ2-1, the full variable domain is GAGVSQSPRYKVTKRGQDVALRCDPISGHVSLYWYRQALGQGPEFLTYFNYEAQQDKSGLPNDRFSAERPEGSISTLTIQRTEQRDSAMYRCASSLYTGTSGTRYNEQFFGPGTRLTVL.

The CDR3 region is CASGYRGYEQFF. The CDR3 DNA follows: TGTGCCAGCGGGTATAGGGGGTATGAGCAGTTCTTC. The V gene is TRBV12-3 or TRBV12-4, the J gene TRBJ2-1; tentative D call: TRBD1 (6 bases). V lost 8 bases, J lost 8 bases, and 13 bases lay in between. The CDR3 has 12 residues.

This clone was recorded at least ten times. V and J are TRBV20-1 and TRBJ1-5; 7 bases are shared with TRBD1. V lost 5 bases, J lost 0 bases, and 1 base stayed unmatched. Germline V gene lookup returns CDR1 DFQATT and CDR2 SNEGSKA (reference sequence). The CDR3 consists of 13 residues. The CDR3 spells CSAHRGSNQPQHF. In nucleotides, the CDR3 is TGCAGTGCTCACAGGGGTAGCAATCAGCCCCAGCATTTT.

The chain has TRBV28 and TRBJ1-4, with D tentatively TRBD1 (6 bases). Germline loops: CDR1 MDHEN, CDR2 SYDVKM. Trimming left V 6 bases short and J 5 bases short, with 13 bases between. This CDR3 is 14 amino acids long. The CDR3 DNA is TGTGCCAGCAGCGAGGGGGGAGCAAATGAAAAACTGTTTTTT. Translation gives CASSEGGANEKLFF.

This clone appeared a few times. CDR3 coding DNA: TGTGCCAGCAGTAAGGACAGGAGCAATCAGCCCCAGCATTTT. This gives the protein CASSKDRSNQPQHF. This chain uses TRBV6-1 with TRBJ1-5, with TRBD1 matching 7 bases. After removal of 5 bases from V and 1 base from J, the junction contained 2 bases not matched to a gene. From germline, CDR1 is MNHNS and CDR2 SASEGT. The CDR3 totals 14 residues.

This rearrangement joins TRBV20-1 to TRBJ1-3, with 8 bases that match TRBD1. V trimming: 4 bases; J trimming: 2 bases; junction bases outside the gene matches: 13. The CDR3 contains 17 residues. Germline V gene sequence: CDR1 DFQATT, CDR2 SNEGSKA (reference sequence). CDR3: CSAIKTLDRVTGNTIYF. The CDR3 DNA sequence: TGCAGTGCTATTAAAACCCTGGACAGGGTAACTGGAAACACCATATATTTT.

There are a few counts of this clone. The chain employs TRBV27 and TRBJ2-1; TRBD1 might be the D (6 bases). Germline V CDR1 and CDR2: MNHEY, SMNVEV (reference sequence). This CDR3 comprises 13 residues. V was clipped by 3 bases and J by 7 bases, with 10 bases between them. The CDR3 region is CASSFQGMNEQFF. The DNA of the CDR3 is TGTGCCAGCAGTTTTCAGGGGATGAATGAGCAGTTCTTC.

This clone has only a few counts. The V gene is TRBV6-1, the J gene TRBJ1-5; D may be TRBD1 (5 bases). V lost 4 bases and J lost 4, with 8 bases in between. Germline loops: CDR1 MNHNS, CDR2 SASEGT. This CDR3 is built from 13 residues. The CDR3 region is CASSGTINQPQHF. CDR3 coding DNA: TGTGCCAGCAGTGGGACAATTAATCAGCCCCAGCATTTT.

V usage is TRBV28 and J usage is TRBJ2-5; D gene uncertain. The germline V gene encodes CDR1 MDHEN and CDR2 SYDVKM. Trimming shortened V by 7 bases and J by 2 bases, and 11 bases separated the two germline ends. This CDR3 region has 13 residues. The chain's CDR3 is CASTPGPQETQYF. The CDR3 DNA is TGTGCCAGCACCCCCGGGCCGCAAGAGACCCAGTACTTC.

This clone was observed a few times. The V call is TRBV24-1, the J call TRBJ2-7, with 10 bases matching TRBD1. Germline V CDR1 and CDR2: KGHDR, SFDVKD. CDR3 length: 15 residues. Trimming removed 4 bases from V and 3 bases from J; junction bases left unmatched: 5. As DNA, the CDR3 is TGTGCCACCAGTGAAGGGACAGGGGTACACTACGAGCAGTACTTC. Translated: CATSEGTGVHYEQYF.

The CDR3 coding sequence is TGTGCCAGCAGCTTAGGCAGGGGGCTCTATCAAGAGACCCAGTACTTC. The encoded protein is CASSLGRGLYQETQYF. The genes are TRBV11-3 and TRBJ2-5; TRBD1 matches 8 bases. CDR3 length: 16 residues. Germline V lookup: CDR1 SGHNT, CDR2 YENEEA. Trimming took 1 base from V and 2 from J; bases not matched to a gene: 6.

CDR3 bases: TGCAGTGCTAGAGATCGATTTTATAGCGGGGTGGATGACAATCAGCCCCAGCATTTT. Its protein is CSARDRFYSGVDDNQPQHF. V gene TRBV20-1 combines with J gene TRBJ1-5; D gene uncertain. The V gene's germline CDR1 is DFQATT and CDR2 SNEGSKA (reference sequence). The CDR3 has 19 residues. V lost 0 bases, J lost 3 bases, and 24 bases lay in between.

This clone is medium-sized in the sample. V gene TRBV6-1 combines with J gene TRBJ2-7; tentatively, D is TRBD1 (6 bases). V was pared by 7 bases and J by 2 bases, with 12 bases between. The CDR3 covers 13 residues. In germline, CDR1 is MNHNS, CDR2 SASEGT. The CDR3 bases are TGTGCCAGCACCGGGGACACTACCTACGAGCAGTACTTC. Its protein product is CASTGDTTYEQYF.

The chain carries TRBV6-1 and TRBJ2-7; D unclear. Germline lookup yields CDR1 MNHNS and CDR2 SASEGT. This CDR3 spans 10 amino acids. V dropped 8 bases and J dropped 4 bases, with 6 bases sitting between them. In DNA form, the CDR3 reads TGTGCCAGCGGGCCTTACGAGCAGTACTTC. It specifies CASGPYEQYF.

By proportion, this clone is medium-sized. CDR3 sequence reads: CASSFLTHSEQFF. CDR3 DNA sequence: TGTGCCAGCAGTTTCCTAACTCATAGTGAGCAGTTCTTC. The chain links TRBV28 to TRBJ2-1; the D is unclear. Per the germline V gene, CDR1 is MDHEN and CDR2 is SYDVKM. V lost 3 bases and J 9 bases, leaving 12 bases between the germline ends. The CDR3 is 13 residues long.

V and J are TRBV4-3 and TRBJ2-3; 7 bases are shared with TRBD1. The CDR3 runs to 15 residues. After removal of 0 bases from V and 3 bases from J, the junction contained 3 bases not matched to a gene. Looked up from germline, CDR1 is LGHNA and CDR2 is YSLEER. CDR3 sequence: CASSQDYRGTDTQYF. CDR3 in DNA: TGCGCCAGCAGCCAAGATTACAGGGGTACAGATACGCAGTATTTT.